This T cell receptor (beta chain) was sequenced during a study of cytomegalovirus exposure and HLA in healthy donors. Points from the study as a whole: Many donors carried some public TCRs, although rarity characterized most TCR sequences. Confirmation in vitro established that three CMV-associated chains were specific for CMV antigens. According to an earlier analysis, most TCR beta V segments yielded productive rearrangements about 87% or about 30% of the time.

Primers: 60 Vbeta forward and 13 Jbeta reverse. Data came from immunoSEQ multiplex PCR; TCRdb stores just in-frame clones and leaves some out. The sample lists around 140,000 clones; 61% were seen once. Details on this clone: Its antigen is not known.

V shed 4 bases and J 8 bases; nucleotides not matched to a gene: 8. CDR1 is SGHRS and CDR2 is YFSETQ in the germline V gene. There are 14 residues in the CDR3. The sequenced sample consisted of PBMCs. The TCR originated in a male donor in good health and CMV-seronegative. The chain links TRBV5-1 to TRBJ1-2, with 10 bases lining up with TRBD1. CDR3 amino acids: CASSGTGTGEGYTF. DNA of the CDR3: TGCGCCAGCAGCGGAACCGGGACAGGGGAAGGCTACACCTTC.